The T cell receptor (beta chain) under discussion was sequenced for a study of beta chain features in type 1 diabetes. Study observations and caveats: Although PCR might favor shorter templates, it would do so equally in patients and controls. Moderately but significantly shorter TCRB CDR3s were found in Type 1 diabetes patients in all four CD4+ subsets.

Expressed TCRB transcripts were sequenced because the isolated RNA had all been reverse transcribed beforehand. Method: immunoSEQ multiplex PCR; TCRdb's copy keeps in-frame clones and lacks some. This table holds 970,000 or so clones, roughly 15% found once. In regard to this clone: The antigen is unknown.

This CDR3 has 16 amino acids. Germline values: CDR1 SNHLY, CDR2 FYNNEI. The V and J ends lost 4 bases and 3 bases respectively, with 16 bases between them. It was via CD45RO/CCR7/CD25/CD127/CD95/CD27 that CD4+ naive, central memory, regulatory and stem cell-like memory cells were sorted. The chain employs TRBV2 and TRBJ2-1, with a possible D match to TRBD1 (6 bases). The sequence was obtained from a woman between 18 and 29 years old in good health. Source material: naive CD4+ T cells from blood. The CDR3: CASSGYWTVDYNEQFF. Here the CDR3 DNA reads TGTGCCAGCAGTGGTTATTGGACAGTGGACTACAATGAGCAGTTCTTC.